These T cell receptor beta chains were read from a single sample in a study of blood T cell repertoires in COVID-19. Assay: immunoSEQ multiplex PCR; the TCRdb copy retains only in-frame clones and omits some. The sample shows some 180,000 clones, 75% to 95% of them seen only once. Sequencing was done on a sample of peripheral blood. These receptors were obtained from a man aged 45-60 years with acute or convalescent COVID-19. The CDR3 runs from the conserved cysteine through the conserved F or W. A D gene is named only where the DNA matches it firmly. Only some rows state a clone size, as once, few, many or a class for expanded clones.

j_gene	d_gene	v_gene	abundance	CDR3nt	CDR3aa
TRBJ2-1	.	TRBV23-1	.	TGCGCCAGCAGACCGAGCTCCTACAATGAGCAGTTCTTC	CASRPSSYNEQFF
TRBJ2-5	TRBD1	TRBV10-3	.	TGTGCCATCAAGAGACAGGGCGAGGAGGAGACCCAGTACTTC	CAIKRQGEEETQYF
TRBJ1-1	TRBD1	TRBV4-2	.	TGTGCCAGCAGCGCCCCCCGGGACAGCACTGAAGCTTTCTTT	CASSAPRDSTEAFF
TRBJ1-3	.	TRBV2	.	TGTGCCAGCAGTGAAAGCAGGTCCTCTGGAAACACCATATATTTT	CASSESRSSGNTIYF
TRBJ2-1	TRBD2	TRBV6-5	.	TGTGCCAGCAGTTGGTCTAGCGGGGATGAGCAGTTCTTC	CASSWSSGDEQFF
TRBJ1-6	.	TRBV19	.	TGTGCCAGTAGTGCGGGGCAGAGCTCCTATAATTCACCCCTCCACTTT	CASSAGQSSYNSPLHF
TRBJ2-3	TRBD2	TRBV12-5	.	TGTGCTAGTGGTTTGGTCGGCGGGGGTGGCACAGATACGCAGTATTTT	CASGLVGGGGTDTQYF
TRBJ2-7	.	TRBV5-8	.	TGTGCCAGCAGCTTGGCCAGCTACGAGCAGTACTTC	CASSLASYEQYF
TRBJ2-1	.	TRBV28	.	TGTGCCAGCAGTCCCTCTTTAGGGTCCCGAGGGGAGCAGTTCTTC	CASSPSLGSRGEQFF
TRBJ1-2	.	TRBV19	.	TGTGCCAGTAGTATCGCGAACTATGGCTACACCTTC	CASSIANYGYTF
TRBJ2-1	TRBD2	TRBV5-1	.	TGCGCCAGCAGCTTACCGCTAGCGGGGACCTCCTACAATGAGCAGTTCTTC	CASSLPLAGTSYNEQFF
TRBJ1-3	.	TRBV7-9	few	TGTGCCAGCAGCTACTGGGGAGAAGCCGGAAACACCATATATTTT	CASSYWGEAGNTIYF
TRBJ1-1	.	TRBV4-1	.	TGCGCCAGCAGCCAAGAGAATTCCCAGGACACTGAAGCTTTCTTT	CASSQENSQDTEAFF
TRBJ2-1	TRBD2	TRBV19	.	TGTGCCAGTAGTATTCAGGCTAGCGGGAGGAAAAAGAATGAGCAGTTCTTC	CASSIQASGRKKNEQFF
TRBJ1-5	TRBD1	TRBV19	.	TGTGCCAGTAGTATAGCAGGGGGACAGAGAAATCAGCCCCAGCATTTT	CASSIAGGQRNQPQHF
TRBJ1-5	TRBD1	TRBV10-3	.	TGTGCCAAAGGACAGGGGCTCAATCAGCCCCAGCATTTT	CAKGQGLNQPQHF
TRBJ1-6	.	TRBV28	.	TGTGCCAGTCATACGGGTAATTCACCCCTCCACTTT	CASHTGNSPLHF
TRBJ2-6	.	TRBV7-2	.	TGTGCCAGCAGCGTACAGGGACCCTCTGGGGCCAACGTCCTGACTTTC	CASSVQGPSGANVLTF
TRBJ1-1	.	TRBV27	.	TGTGCCAGCAGTTTACGGGAGGGGTGGACTGAAGCTTTCTTT	CASSLREGWTEAFF
TRBJ2-2	.	TRBV6-5	.	TGTGCCAGCAGTTACGGAGCGGTTTCCAACACCGGGGAGCTGTTTTTT	CASSYGAVSNTGELFF
TRBJ2-5	.	TRBV7-8	.	TGTGCCAGCAGCGCCCCTCTAGCATGGGGTTTGGAGACCCAGTACTTC	CASSAPLAWGLETQYF
TRBJ2-5	TRBD1	TRBV27	.	TGTGCCAGCAGTTTAGACAGGGGGCATGAGACCCAGTACTTC	CASSLDRGHETQYF
TRBJ2-1	TRBD1	TRBV28	.	TGTGCCAGCAGTCGACAGGGGGCCGTCAATGAGCAGTTCTTC	CASSRQGAVNEQFF
TRBJ1-3	.	TRBV4-2	.	TGTGCCAGCAGCCGCGGAGAAGGAAACACCATATATTTT	CASSRGEGNTIYF
TRBJ2-2	TRBD2	TRBV11-2	.	TGTGCCAGCAGCTTAGTTAGCGGGGGGGCCGACACCGGGGAGCTGTTTTTT	CASSLVSGGADTGELFF
TRBJ1-6	.	TRBV21-1	once	TGTGCCAGCAGCTTAAGGCAAGGACAGGGGCATTCACCCCTCCACTTT	CASSLRQGQGHSPLHF
TRBJ2-5	TRBD1	TRBV19	.	TGTGCCAGTAGTATAGGACAGGGGTTGAGAGGGACCCAGTACTTC	CASSIGQGLRGTQYF
TRBJ1-5	.	TRBV5-1	.	TGCGCCAGCAGCTTGGGAGAACTCGGTCAGCCCCAGCATTTT	CASSLGELGQPQHF
TRBJ1-3	.	TRBV10-1	.	TGCGCCAGCAGCTTTACAGGGTTAGGTGGAAACACCATATATTTT	CASSFTGLGGNTIYF
TRBJ2-3	.	TRBV6-6	.	TGTGCCAGCAGGCCCCGGTGGGCCGGAACAGATACGCAGTATTTT	CASRPRWAGTDTQYF
TRBJ1-2	.	TRBV29-1	.	TGCAGCGCTCGGGGGGGGCGAGGTGGCTACACCTTC	CSARGGRGGYTF
TRBJ1-3	.	TRBV15	.	TGTGCCACCAGCAGAGATCGTGTGACAAACTCTGGAAACACCATATATTTT	CATSRDRVTNSGNTIYF
TRBJ2-5	TRBD2	TRBV10-3	once	TGTGCCATCACTAGGGGCGGCGGGGGCCAAGAGACCCAGTACTTC	CAITRGGGGQETQYF
TRBJ2-7	.	TRBV6-5	.	TGTGCCAGCAGGCCTCGGGATCTGCGGGGCGAGCAGTACTTC	CASRPRDLRGEQYF
TRBJ2-7	TRBD2	TRBV13	few	TGTGCCAGCAGCTTAGGCCGGGGGGGGAGACCCTACGAGCAGTACTTC	CASSLGRGGRPYEQYF
TRBJ1-6	TRBD1	TRBV2	few	TGTGCCAGCAGTGAAGGGACAGGCCATTCACCCCTCCACTTT	CASSEGTGHSPLHF
TRBJ1-6	.	TRBV18	few	TGTGCCAGCTCACCAGTCGGAGTCCCGAATTCACCCCTCCACTTT	CASSPVGVPNSPLHF
TRBJ2-1	TRBD1	TRBV29-1	.	TGCAGCGCTAGACAGGGGAGCTACAATGAGCAGTTCTTC	CSARQGSYNEQFF
TRBJ2-5	TRBD2	TRBV5-4	.	TGTGCCTCGGGGGGGCCCGAGACCCAGTACTTC	CASGGPETQYF
TRBJ2-7	.	TRBV7-2	.	TGTGCCAGCAGCTTAGACATCAGCCAGGGGGAGCAGTACTTC	CASSLDISQGEQYF
TRBJ1-5	.	TRBV6-5	.	TGTGCCAGCAGTCCCAATAGCAATCAGCCCCAGCATTTT	CASSPNSNQPQHF
TRBJ2-2	TRBD1	TRBV5-6	.	TGTGCCAGCAGCTCCCCGGGACAGGGGACCGGGGAGCTGTTTTTT	CASSSPGQGTGELFF
TRBJ2-2	.	TRBV29-1	.	TGCAGCGTAGGACAGACGAACACCGGGGAGCTGTTTTTT	CSVGQTNTGELFF
TRBJ2-1	TRBD2	TRBV5-1	.	TGCGCCAGCAGCTCGGGGGGATACAATGAGCAGTTCTTC	CASSSGGYNEQFF
TRBJ2-1	.	TRBV27	.	TGTGCCAGCAGCCCATCGCAAGCTAGTCGAGTGGCCTACAATGAGCAGTTCTTC	CASSPSQASRVAYNEQFF
TRBJ2-1	TRBD2	TRBV28	.	TGTGCCAGCAGGCCAGGCGGGAGACCAAGGGGCAATGAGCAGTTCTTC	CASRPGGRPRGNEQFF
TRBJ2-3	TRBD2	TRBV10-3	.	TGTGCCATCAGCGATACTAGCGGGAGGGCCAGGGGTAACACAGATACGCAGTATTTT	CAISDTSGRARGNTDTQYF
TRBJ1-4	.	TRBV28	once	TGTGCCAGCATGGGCCCAGGGGCGGATGAAAAACTGTTTTTT	CASMGPGADEKLFF
TRBJ2-1	.	TRBV5-5	.	TGTGCCAGCAGCCCCAGATCAATACAGGGCGATGAGCAGTTCTTC	CASSPRSIQGDEQFF
TRBJ2-1	TRBD2	TRBV19	.	TGTGCCAGTAGTATAGATTCGCGTAGCGGGAGAAATGAGCAGTTCTTC	CASSIDSRSGRNEQFF
TRBJ2-2	TRBD2	TRBV11-2	few	TGTGCCAGCAGCGGGGGATACTCGAGCGGGGGGAACACCGGGGAGCTGTTTTTT	CASSGGYSSGGNTGELFF
TRBJ2-2	TRBD1	TRBV6-1	.	TGTGCCAGCAGTGAACGGACAGGGGCGAACACCGGGGAGCTGTTTTTT	CASSERTGANTGELFF